The rows below give T cell receptor beta chains drawn from one sample of a study of blood T cells in healthy people across ages. From the 5' RACE reads, TCRdb called clonotypes with MiXCR, one entry per CDR3 protein. The sample contains roughly 1 million distinct CDR3 sequences, approximately 25% of which appear only once. This sample also belongs to another study, concerning T cells of mothers and their children.

What was sequenced was blood. All receptors come from a girl between 2 and 10 years old in good health. Both conserved end residues are part of each CDR3. The D gene is left open where the match is weak. Clone size is stated in some rows and not others, as once, few, many or a class when expanded.

NA | 15 | TRBJ1-6 | TRBV14 | few | TGTGCCAGCAGCCTGGGGACCTTAGGGTACTCACCCCTCCACTTT | CASSLGTLGYSPLHF
NA | 15 | TRBJ2-7 | TRBV6-2/TRBV6-3 | NA | TGTGCCAGCAGTTACTCGATTGGAGCCTCCTACGAGCAGTACTTC | CASSYSIGASYEQYF
TRBD2 | 12 | TRBJ2-5 | TRBV10-3 | once | TGTGCCACAAGGAACGGGAGGGAGACCCAGTACTTC | CATRNGRETQYF
TRBD1 | 15 | TRBJ2-5 | TRBV24-1 | NA | TGTGCCACCAGTGATCACAGGGGGCGGCAAGAGACCCAGTACTTC | CATSDHRGRQETQYF
NA | 16 | TRBJ2-1 | TRBV29-1 | NA | TGCAGCGTTGGCGGAGCGTCCACTGGCTCCTACAATGAGCAGTTCTTC | CSVGGASTGSYNEQFF
NA | 15 | TRBJ2-1 | TRBV11-3 | NA | TGTGCCAGCAGCTTAGGGGCGGGAAAATACAATGAGCAGTTCTTC | CASSLGAGKYNEQFF
NA | 15 | TRBJ2-4 | TRBV28 | NA | TGTGCCAGCAGTTCAGTTAGCCAACCGGGAAACATTCAGTACTTC | CASSSVSQPGNIQYF
TRBD2 | 18 | TRBJ2-1 | TRBV20-1 | few | TGCAGTGCTAGCCCCATTTTCTGGGTGGGAGGGGTCGGCAGTGAGCAGTTCTTC | CSASPIFWVGGVGSEQFF
NA | 13 | TRBJ2-5 | TRBV29-1 | NA | TGCAGCGTTGACGTTCCAGTTCAAGAGACCCAGTACTTC | CSVDVPVQETQYF
NA | 13 | TRBJ2-1 | TRBV3-1 | few | TGTGCCAGCAGCCCCAGGTATCGAATTGAGCAGTTCTTC | CASSPRYRIEQFF
TRBD1 | 12 | TRBJ2-1 | TRBV29-1 | NA | TGCAGCGGATCGACAGGGGGGAATGAGCAGTTCTTC | CSGSTGGNEQFF
TRBD1 | 16 | TRBJ1-2 | TRBV7-3 | many | TGTGCCAGCAGCTTATCAGACAGGGGGCTGTTGTATGGCTACACCTTC | CASSLSDRGLLYGYTF
NA | 12 | TRBJ1-5 | TRBV28 | NA | TGTGCCGCGGGGGGGTTCCCCTGGGCCCAGCATTTT | CAAGGFPWAQHF
NA | 10 | TRBJ2-1 | TRBV19 | few | TGTGCCAGTAGTCGGACGGAGCAGTTCTTC | CASSRTEQFF
NA | 13 | TRBJ2-2 | TRBV6-1 | NA | TGTGCCAGCAGTGAATTACACACCGGGGAGCTGTTTTTT | CASSELHTGELFF
NA | 14 | TRBJ2-7 | TRBV7-2 | NA | TGTGCCAGCAGCTTAAGTTCGGACGGCTACGAGCAGTACTTC | CASSLSSDGYEQYF
NA | 13 | TRBJ1-5 | TRBV27 | few | TGTGCCAGCAGTTTGGGCGGTCGTCAGCCCCAGCATTTT | CASSLGGRQPQHF
NA | 13 | TRBJ1-6 | TRBV28 | NA | TGTGCCAGCAGCACAAACCAAGACCGACGGCTCCACTTT | CASSTNQDRRLHF
NA | 11 | TRBJ1-1 | TRBV20-1 | NA | TGCAGTGCGAGGGACGATCTAGAAGCTTTCTTT | CSARDDLEAFF
NA | 17 | TRBJ2-1 | TRBV29-1 | NA | TGCAGCGTTGAAGATTGGGGAAGCGGCCCCCCCTACAATGAGCAGTTCTTC | CSVEDWGSGPPYNEQFF
NA | 15 | TRBJ2-5 | TRBV20-1 | NA | TGCAGTGCTAGTCGCGAGGGCGGGCTCCAAGAGACCCAGTACTTC | CSASREGGLQETQYF
NA | 15 | TRBJ1-2 | TRBV9 | few | TGTGCCAGCAGCGTAGAACCCTCGGGGAACTATGGCTACACCTTC | CASSVEPSGNYGYTF
NA | 17 | TRBJ1-2 | TRBV7-2 | NA | TGTGCCAGCAGCTTAGCGGCCGAATACTGGGGTGTGTATGGCTACACCTTC | CASSLAAEYWGVYGYTF
TRBD2 | 15 | TRBJ2-1 | TRBV2 | NA | TGTGCCAGCAGTGAACTAGCGGGTCAGTGGAATGAGCAGTTCTTC | CASSELAGQWNEQFF
TRBD1 | 16 | TRBJ1-2 | TRBV5-1 | few | TGCGCCAGCAGCTTGGCCCCCGGACAGGATAACTATGGCTACACCTTC | CASSLAPGQDNYGYTF
NA | 13 | TRBJ2-7 | TRBV29-1 | NA | TGCAGCGTGAACAGGTATGGGGGCTACGAGCAGTACTTC | CSVNRYGGYEQYF
NA | 13 | TRBJ2-1 | TRBV4-1 | NA | TGCGCCAGCAGCCAAGTTGTCGGCGATGAGCAGTTCTTC | CASSQVVGDEQFF
NA | 11 | TRBJ1-5 | TRBV6-1 | few | TGTGCCAGCATGGGGGACCAGCCCCAGCATTTT | CASMGDQPQHF
NA | 15 | TRBJ1-5 | TRBV5-1 | NA | TGCGCCAGCAGCTTGGGAGGAGAGAGCAATCAGCCCCAGCATTTT | CASSLGGESNQPQHF
NA | 16 | TRBJ2-7 | TRBV20-1 | NA | TGCAGTGCTCGTGTCTTCGGGGACGGTGGAGGCTACGAGCAGTACTTC | CSARVFGDGGGYEQYF
NA | 15 | TRBJ1-1 | TRBV11-3 | NA | TGTGCCAGCAGCCCAGACCTAGCCTCCGGCACTGAAGCTTTCTTT | CASSPDLASGTEAFF
NA | 14 | TRBJ1-4 | TRBV20-1 | NA | TGCAGTGCCTCCGAGGTGGCGACTAATGAAAAACTGTTTTTT | CSASEVATNEKLFF
NA | 14 | TRBJ2-5 | TRBV12-3/TRBV12-4 | NA | TGTGCCAGCAGTCGTCCAGGGTTGGCGGAGACCCAGTACTTC | CASSRPGLAETQYF
NA | 13 | TRBJ1-2 | TRBV12-3/TRBV12-4 | few | TGTGCCAGCAGTAATCAGGGCTCGTATGGCTACGCCTTC | CASSNQGSYGYAF
NA | 14 | TRBJ2-7 | TRBV20-1 | few | TGCAGTGCTAGTTGGGGGGCTCCTAGCTACGAGCAGTACTTC | CSASWGAPSYEQYF
NA | 14 | TRBJ1-3 | TRBV12-5 | NA | TGTGCTAGTGGTTTGGGACGCGTCTCCCACACCATATATTTT | CASGLGRVSHTIYF
TRBD1 | 18 | TRBJ2-2 | TRBV3-1 | few | TGTGCCAGCAGCCAAGAGGGGGACAGGGGGCGTCGGACCGGGGAGCTGTTTTTT | CASSQEGDRGRRTGELFF
NA | 12 | TRBJ2-3 | TRBV7-2 | NA | TGTGCCAGCAACAGGGACACAGATACGCGGTATTTT | CASNRDTDTRYF
NA | 16 | TRBJ2-2 | TRBV7-3 | NA | TGTGCCAGCAGCTTAGTAGGGAGCCTCAAGCCCGGGGAGCTGTTTTTT | CASSLVGSLKPGELFF
NA | 15 | TRBJ2-3 | TRBV29-1 | NA | TGCAGCGTTGATACGGGGGACAGTTACACAGATACGCAGTATTTT | CSVDTGDSYTDTQYF
NA | 13 | TRBJ2-7 | TRBV29-1 | few | TGCAGCGTTGAGTTACAGGGTGATGACGAGCAGTACTTC | CSVELQGDDEQYF
NA | 15 | TRBJ2-5 | TRBV6-5 | NA | TGTGCCAGCACCGAAACCCAGGGGAGACGAGAGACCCAGTACTTC | CASTETQGRRETQYF
NA | 15 | TRBJ2-7 | TRBV9 | NA | TGTGCCAGCAGTCGACGGGGGGCCGGGCAAGACGAGCAGTACTTC | CASSRRGAGQDEQYF
NA | 19 | TRBJ2-7 | TRBV11-2 | NA | TGTGCCAGCAACTCAAAACCCCGCCCTTTAGGTGGGGGCTACTCCGAGCAGTACTTC | CASNSKPRPLGGGYSEQYF
TRBD1 | 14 | TRBJ1-2 | TRBV7-9 | NA | TGTGCCAGCAGCGACATCCCCGGGACAGGGCGCTACACCTTC | CASSDIPGTGRYTF